This T cell receptor beta chain is drawn from a study of Graves' ophthalmopathy and Graves' hyperthyroidism. Study outcomes and limitations: Sensitivity reached just under 90% and specificity about 81% for a 13-signature model separating ophthalmopathy from stable hyperthyroidism. Thyroid clonotypes that were expanded above 0.001 frequency mostly also appeared in blood. Ophthalmopathy progression cases were predicted by the model with approximately 66% sensitivity and around 72% specificity.

There are 13 residues in the CDR3. V dropped 4 bases and J dropped 8; count of bases not matched to a gene: 10. Germline V lookup: CDR1 SQVTM, CDR2 ANQGSEA. Note on this clonotype: Antigen specificity is unknown.

The authors amplified TCR beta CDR3 regions from RNA transcripts. RT-PCR in the first round used HTBI primers; a second-round multiplex PCR followed. Each CDR3 protein is one row after TCRdb ran MiXCR on the multiplex PCR reads. Among about 1.1 million distinct CDR3 sequences listed, about 36% were seen once. This TCR was sampled from an adult man with Graves' hyperthyroidism. The sample was peripheral blood or thyroid tissue (not recorded which). This rearrangement joins TRBV29-1 to TRBJ1-2; 7 bases line up with TRBD1. This CDR3 is CSVGQGAGEGYTF. In DNA form, the CDR3 reads TGCAGCGTTGGACAGGGAGCTGGTGAGGGCTACACCTTC.